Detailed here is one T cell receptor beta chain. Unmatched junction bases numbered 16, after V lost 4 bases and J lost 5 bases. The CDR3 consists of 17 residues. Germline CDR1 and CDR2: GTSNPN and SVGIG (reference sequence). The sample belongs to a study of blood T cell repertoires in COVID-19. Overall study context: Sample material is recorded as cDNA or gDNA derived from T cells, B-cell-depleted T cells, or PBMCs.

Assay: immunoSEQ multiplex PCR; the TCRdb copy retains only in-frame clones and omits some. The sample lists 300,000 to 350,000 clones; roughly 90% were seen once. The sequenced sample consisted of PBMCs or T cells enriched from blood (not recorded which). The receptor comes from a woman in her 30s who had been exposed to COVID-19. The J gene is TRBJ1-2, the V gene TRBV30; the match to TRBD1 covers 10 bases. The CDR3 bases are TGTGCCTGGACCGAAAGCCTAACTCGACAGGGGGCTTATGGCTACACCTTC. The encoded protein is CAWTESLTRQGAYGYTF.